The clone carrying this TCR beta chain was found once. CDR1 and CDR2 (germline): GTSNPN, SVGIG (reference sequence). Trimming removed 0 bases at V and 7 bases at J, with 12 bases between. The CDR3 extends over 13 amino acids. Some clones are missing from TCRdb's copy, which holds only in-frame ones; the method was immunoSEQ multiplex PCR. The profile shows around 300,000 clones, around 90% of them singletons. This specimen comes from a study of blood T cell repertoires in COVID-19. The chain carries TRBV30 and TRBJ1-2; perhaps TRBD1 as D (5 bases). Sequenced material: peripheral blood. The sequence was obtained from a man between 50 and 59 years old with acute or convalescent COVID-19. CDR3 loop: CAWSVRGGFGYTF. DNA of the CDR3: TGTGCCTGGAGTGTACGGGGGGGTTTTGGCTACACCTTC.